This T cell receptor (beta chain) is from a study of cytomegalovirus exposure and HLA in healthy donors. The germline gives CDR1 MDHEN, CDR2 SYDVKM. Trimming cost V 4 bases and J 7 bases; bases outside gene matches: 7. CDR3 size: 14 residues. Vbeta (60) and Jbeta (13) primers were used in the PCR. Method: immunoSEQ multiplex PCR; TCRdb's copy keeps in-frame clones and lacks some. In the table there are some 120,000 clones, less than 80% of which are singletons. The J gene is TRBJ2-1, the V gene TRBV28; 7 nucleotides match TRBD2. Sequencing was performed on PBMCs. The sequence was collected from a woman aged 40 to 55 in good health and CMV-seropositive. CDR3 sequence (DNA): TGTGCCAGCAGTTGGGACTACTCGTCGAATGAGCAGTTCTTC. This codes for CASSWDYSSNEQFF. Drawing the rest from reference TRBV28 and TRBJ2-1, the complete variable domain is DVKVTQSSRYLVKRTGEKVFLECVQDMDHENMFWYRQDPGLGLRLIYFSYDVKMKEKGDIPEGYSVSREKKERFSLILESASTNQTSMYLCASSWDYSSNEQFFGPGTRLTVL.